This is a list of T cell receptor beta chains from one sample in a study of T-cell reconstitution after alpha-beta-depleted transplantation in children. TCRdb analysed the PCR reads with MiXCR anew, one entry per CDR3 protein. The sample has approximately 630,000 distinct CDR3 sequences; around 13% are singletons. This specimen was PBMCs, taken before TCRalphabeta/CD19-depleted stem cell transplant. These receptors all come from a girl aged 2-10 years with congenital amegakaryocytic thrombocytopenia, due to receive a stem cell transplant. Both conserved end residues are part of each CDR3. D genes are given only for firm matches. A row's size may be missing; if present it is once, few, many or a size class.

V gene: TRBV20-1
clone size: .
D gene: .
J gene: TRBJ2-6
CDR3 DNA: TGCAGTGCCAGGACGGGGGCCAACGTCCTGACTTTC
CDR3 protein: CSARTGANVLTF

V gene: TRBV3-1
clone size: .
D gene: TRBD2
J gene: TRBJ2-1
CDR3 DNA: TGTGCCAGCACCCAAGATTCTAGACTAGCGGATCACAATGAGCAGTTCTTC
CDR3 protein: CASTQDSRLADHNEQFF

V gene: TRBV4-1
clone size: .
D gene: .
J gene: TRBJ2-1
CDR3 DNA: TGCGCCAGCAGCCAAGATGGGGGCGCCTACAATGAGCAGTTCTTC
CDR3 protein: CASSQDGGAYNEQFF

V gene: TRBV7-9
clone size: many
D gene: .
J gene: TRBJ2-5
CDR3 DNA: TGTGCCAGCAGCTCGGACCTACTGGCCCAGTACTTC
CDR3 protein: CASSSDLLAQYF

V gene: TRBV6-6
clone size: many
D gene: .
J gene: TRBJ2-7
CDR3 DNA: TGTGCCAGCACGACCAACTACGAGCAGTACTTC
CDR3 protein: CASTTNYEQYF

V gene: TRBV28
clone size: .
D gene: .
J gene: TRBJ2-5
CDR3 DNA: TGTGCCAGCAGTTTAACGGACCCCTATACGAAGACCCAGTACTTC
CDR3 protein: CASSLTDPYTKTQYF

V gene: TRBV6-2/TRBV6-3
clone size: many
D gene: .
J gene: TRBJ2-7
CDR3 DNA: TGTGCCAGCACTTCCCCAGCAGGTTCCTACGAGCAGTACTTC
CDR3 protein: CASTSPAGSYEQYF

V gene: TRBV11-2
clone size: few
D gene: TRBD2
J gene: TRBJ2-7
CDR3 DNA: TGTGCCAGCAGCCCCGGGACTAGCGGACCCCGTGAGTACTTC
CDR3 protein: CASSPGTSGPREYF

V gene: TRBV7-9
clone size: many
D gene: .
J gene: TRBJ2-3
CDR3 DNA: TGTGCCAGCAGCCGCGCTGGGACTTTGGATACGCAGTATTTT
CDR3 protein: CASSRAGTLDTQYF

V gene: TRBV5-1
clone size: many
D gene: TRBD2
J gene: TRBJ2-1
CDR3 DNA: TGCGCCAGCAGCTTGAGGACTAGCGGGAATATCCACAATGAGCAGTTCTTC
CDR3 protein: CASSLRTSGNIHNEQFF

V gene: TRBV6-2/TRBV6-3
clone size: few
D gene: TRBD1
J gene: TRBJ2-3
CDR3 DNA: TGTGCCAGCAGTTACTCCCGTGAAGGGGGCCTAGCAGATACGCAGTATTTT
CDR3 protein: CASSYSREGGLADTQYF

V gene: TRBV5-6
clone size: many
D gene: .
J gene: TRBJ2-7
CDR3 DNA: TGTGCCAGCAGCTTGGTCACAAATCTGGGACCGAACTTCTACGAGCAGTACTTC
CDR3 protein: CASSLVTNLGPNFYEQYF

V gene: TRBV5-1
clone size: few
D gene: TRBD2
J gene: TRBJ2-5
CDR3 DNA: TGCGCCAGCAGCTTCACTAGCGGGGGAAAAGAGACCCAGTACTTC
CDR3 protein: CASSFTSGGKETQYF

V gene: TRBV7-9
clone size: .
D gene: .
J gene: TRBJ2-7
CDR3 DNA: TGTGCCAGCAGCCATCGGACTGACTCCTACGAGCAGTACTTC
CDR3 protein: CASSHRTDSYEQYF

V gene: TRBV20-1
clone size: many
D gene: TRBD2
J gene: TRBJ2-1
CDR3 DNA: TGCAGTGCCCACCCCGGGACTAGCGGCTACAATGAGCAGTTCTTC
CDR3 protein: CSAHPGTSGYNEQFF

V gene: TRBV12-3/TRBV12-4
clone size: few
D gene: .
J gene: TRBJ2-2
CDR3 DNA: TGTGCCAGCGTCGTTCGGGGGGCTTCGAACACCGGGGAGCTGTTTTTT
CDR3 protein: CASVVRGASNTGELFF

V gene: TRBV12-3/TRBV12-4
clone size: few
D gene: TRBD2
J gene: TRBJ2-3
CDR3 DNA: TGTGCCAGCAGAGCGGGAGGAGTCAAGACGCAGTATTTT
CDR3 protein: CASRAGGVKTQYF

V gene: TRBV28
clone size: .
D gene: .
J gene: TRBJ2-3
CDR3 DNA: TGTGCCAGCAGTTTCGGACGGCTGAGCACAGATACGCAGTATTTT
CDR3 protein: CASSFGRLSTDTQYF

V gene: TRBV4-1
clone size: .
D gene: TRBD1
J gene: TRBJ2-1
CDR3 DNA: TGCGCCAGCAGCCAAGGCACCGGGACAGGGGGAAACAATGAGCAGTTCTTC
CDR3 protein: CASSQGTGTGGNNEQFF

V gene: TRBV5-4
clone size: .
D gene: .
J gene: TRBJ2-7
CDR3 DNA: TGTGCCAGCAGCCAACGCACGACCTCCGAGCAGTACTTC
CDR3 protein: CASSQRTTSEQYF

V gene: TRBV20-1
clone size: .
D gene: TRBD1
J gene: TRBJ2-2
CDR3 DNA: TGCAGTGCTAACCCCCGGGACAGGGGAGTTGCCGGGGAGCTGTTTTTT
CDR3 protein: CSANPRDRGVAGELFF

V gene: TRBV30
clone size: few
D gene: .
J gene: TRBJ1-2
CDR3 DNA: TGTGCCTGGATGGACCCCACGAGAAACTTCGACTACACCTTC
CDR3 protein: CAWMDPTRNFDYTF

V gene: TRBV14
clone size: few
D gene: .
J gene: TRBJ1-4
CDR3 DNA: TGTGCCAGCAGCCAGAGCCGGGACAACAATGAAAAACTGTTTTTT
CDR3 protein: CASSQSRDNNEKLFF

V gene: TRBV7-9
clone size: few
D gene: .
J gene: TRBJ2-1
CDR3 DNA: TGTGCCAGCAGCTTCCCTGTAGCCGGACCCCATTACAATGAGCAGTTCTTC
CDR3 protein: CASSFPVAGPHYNEQFF

V gene: TRBV20-1
clone size: many
D gene: .
J gene: TRBJ2-1
CDR3 DNA: TGCAGTGCTAGAGAAGGCGGAGGCTCCTACAATGAGCAGTTCTTC
CDR3 protein: CSAREGGGSYNEQFF

V gene: TRBV7-2
clone size: few
D gene: .
J gene: TRBJ1-3
CDR3 DNA: TGTGCCAGCAGCTTAGCTATCCTTGGGGTTGGAAACACCATATATTTT
CDR3 protein: CASSLAILGVGNTIYF

V gene: TRBV20-1
clone size: many
D gene: TRBD1
J gene: TRBJ1-2
CDR3 DNA: TGCAGTGCTGGGGACAGGGTCAGTGGCTACACCTTC
CDR3 protein: CSAGDRVSGYTF

V gene: TRBV12-3/TRBV12-4
clone size: many
D gene: .
J gene: TRBJ2-7
CDR3 DNA: TGTGCCAGCAGTCACGGGAGATCGTTATACGAGCAGTACTTC
CDR3 protein: CASSHGRSLYEQYF

V gene: TRBV5-1
clone size: few
D gene: TRBD2
J gene: TRBJ2-2
CDR3 DNA: TGCGCCAGCAGCTTGGACGTCGGGAGGCCCGGGGAGCTGTTTTTT
CDR3 protein: CASSLDVGRPGELFF

V gene: TRBV25-1
clone size: many
D gene: TRBD2
J gene: TRBJ2-5
CDR3 DNA: TGTGCCAGCAGTGTTCTCAGCGGGAGGAGAGAGACCCAGTACTTC
CDR3 protein: CASSVLSGRRETQYF

V gene: TRBV28
clone size: .
D gene: .
J gene: TRBJ1-1
CDR3 DNA: TGTGCCAGCAGTTCCGCCCCACCCATGAACACTGAAGCTTTCTTT
CDR3 protein: CASSSAPPMNTEAFF

V gene: TRBV12-5
clone size: many
D gene: .
J gene: TRBJ2-3
CDR3 DNA: TGTGCTAGTGGTTCGAGCCGCGGACTGCGCACAGATACGCAGTATTTT
CDR3 protein: CASGSSRGLRTDTQYF

V gene: TRBV12-3/TRBV12-4
clone size: many
D gene: .
J gene: TRBJ2-5
CDR3 DNA: TGTGCCAGCAGTCCGACGGGACAAGAGACCCAGTACTTC
CDR3 protein: CASSPTGQETQYF

V gene: TRBV5-1
clone size: many
D gene: .
J gene: TRBJ2-6
CDR3 DNA: TGCGCCAGCAGCTGGGGTGGGGCCAACGTCCTGACTTTC
CDR3 protein: CASSWGGANVLTF

V gene: TRBV7-9
clone size: .
D gene: TRBD2
J gene: TRBJ2-1
CDR3 DNA: TGTGCCAGCCGTCAACTAGCGGGCCCGGGGAATGAGCAGTTCTTC
CDR3 protein: CASRQLAGPGNEQFF

V gene: TRBV28
clone size: many
D gene: .
J gene: TRBJ2-3
CDR3 DNA: TGCGCCAGCAGCTTCAGGAGCACAGATACGCAGTATTTT
CDR3 protein: CASSFRSTDTQYF

V gene: TRBV12-3/TRBV12-4
clone size: once
D gene: .
J gene: TRBJ1-4
CDR3 DNA: TGTGCCAGCACTCCGGACGGTGCAACTAATGAAAAACTGTTTTTT
CDR3 protein: CASTPDGATNEKLFF

V gene: TRBV5-1
clone size: many
D gene: TRBD1
J gene: TRBJ2-3
CDR3 DNA: TGCGCCAGCAGCTCCGGGACAGGGGGCATTACGCAGTATTTT
CDR3 protein: CASSSGTGGITQYF

V gene: TRBV29-1
clone size: few
D gene: TRBD1
J gene: TRBJ1-1
CDR3 DNA: TGCAGCGTAACTACAGGGGGCACTGAAGCTTTCTTT
CDR3 protein: CSVTTGGTEAFF

V gene: TRBV20-1
clone size: many
D gene: .
J gene: TRBJ2-5
CDR3 DNA: TGCAGTGCGCCCCTAGCCTCAGGGACCCAGTACTTC
CDR3 protein: CSAPLASGTQYF

V gene: TRBV4-1
clone size: .
D gene: TRBD1
J gene: TRBJ1-4
CDR3 DNA: TGCGCCAGCAGCGAAACAGGGGGCCAGAATGAAAAACTGTTTTTT
CDR3 protein: CASSETGGQNEKLFF

V gene: TRBV20-1
clone size: once
D gene: .
J gene: TRBJ1-1
CDR3 DNA: TGCAGTGCTAGTAACAGGGCCTTTAACACTGAAGCTTTCTTT
CDR3 protein: CSASNRAFNTEAFF

V gene: TRBV5-1
clone size: few
D gene: TRBD1
J gene: TRBJ2-5
CDR3 DNA: TGCGCCAGCAGCTTGCTGGTAACAGGGGCTACCCAAGAGACCCAGTACTTC
CDR3 protein: CASSLLVTGATQETQYF

V gene: TRBV5-1
clone size: .
D gene: .
J gene: TRBJ2-3
CDR3 DNA: TGCGCCAGCAGCTTGGACAGGGGAGGGCCAGATACGCAGTATTTT
CDR3 protein: CASSLDRGGPDTQYF